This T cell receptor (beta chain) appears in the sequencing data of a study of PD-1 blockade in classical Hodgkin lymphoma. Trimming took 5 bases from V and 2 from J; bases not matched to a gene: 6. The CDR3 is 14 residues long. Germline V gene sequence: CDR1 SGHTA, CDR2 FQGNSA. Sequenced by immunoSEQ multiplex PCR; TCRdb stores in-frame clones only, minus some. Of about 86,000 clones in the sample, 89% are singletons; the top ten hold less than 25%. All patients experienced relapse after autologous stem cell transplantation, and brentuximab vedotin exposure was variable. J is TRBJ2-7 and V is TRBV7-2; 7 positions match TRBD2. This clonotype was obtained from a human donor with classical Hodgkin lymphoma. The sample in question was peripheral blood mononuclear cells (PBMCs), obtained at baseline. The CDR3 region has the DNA TGTGCCAGCAGCACACCCGGGAGGACCTACGAGCAGTACTTC. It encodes CASSTPGRTYEQYF.